The 27 T cell receptor beta chains given below trace back to one sample, sequenced in a study of a mutant IDH1 vaccine in newly diagnosed glioma. Sequencing was performed with immunoSEQ multiplex PCR; in TCRdb, only in-frame clones are kept and a portion is missing. The table has over 35,000 clones, less than 85% seen once. This sample's time point: week 23, last vaccination. Each dose delivered 300 ug of mutant IDH1 20-mer peptide subcutaneously with imiquimod. These TCRs are of unknown antigen specificity. Sequences were derived from PBMCs, sampled from a glioma patient whose treatment included an IDH1 peptide vaccine. The receptors originated from a woman aged 18 to 35 with glioma. Some clones in this sample may be carry-over from other donors' samples.

The chain couples TRBV5-6 to TRBJ2-1; D call uncertain. This CDR3 comprises 13 residues. The ends were cut back, 2 bases at V and 8 bases at J, with 11 bases in the middle. CDR1 and CDR2 (germline): SGHDT, YYEEEE. DNA for the CDR3: TGTGCCAGCAGCTTAGGGTCTCGGGATGAGCAGTTCTTC. It codes for CASSLGSRDEQFF.

The chain combines TRBV5-8 with TRBJ1-1, with D unclear. The CDR3 has 12 residues. Looked up from germline, CDR1 is SGHTS and CDR2 is YDEGEE. V dropped 4 bases and J dropped 0 bases, with 4 bases sitting between them. The CDR3 DNA is TGTGCCAGCAGCCTGATGAACACTGAAGCTTTCTTT. It translates to CASSLMNTEAFF.

V usage is TRBV19 and J usage is TRBJ2-7, with D possibly matching TRBD2 (5 bases). This CDR3 is built from 12 residues. Germline V lookup: CDR1 LNHDA, CDR2 SQIVND (reference sequence). V lost 4 bases and J 2 bases, leaving 6 bases between the germline ends. CDR3 in DNA: TGTGCCAGTAGTACTAGCACCTACGAGCAGTACTTC. Protein: CASSTSTYEQYF.

The V gene is TRBV19, the J gene TRBJ1-5; 9 bases agree with TRBD1. With 7 bases clipped from V and 6 bases from J, the junction kept 7 bases outside the gene matches. The CDR3 is 14 amino acids. Per germline, CDR1 LNHDA and CDR2 SQIVND (reference sequence). In DNA, the CDR3 is TGTGCCAGTACCCTGGACAGGGGACTTCAGCCCCAGCATTTT. Encoded protein: CASTLDRGLQPQHF. Using reference TRBV19 and TRBJ1-5 for the parts outside the CDR3, the full variable domain is DGGITQSPKYLFRKEGQNVTLSCEQNLNHDAMYWYRQDPGQGLRLIYYSQIVNDFQKGDIAEGYSVSREKKESFPLTVTSAQKNPTAFYLCASTLDRGLQPQHFGDGTRLSIL.

The chain couples TRBV9 to TRBJ2-4; 10 bases align to TRBD2. The CDR3 runs 12 residues. CDR1 is SGDLS and CDR2 is YYNGEE in the germline V gene. Trimming took 3 bases from V and 9 from J; bases not matched to a gene: 0. The CDR3 sequence: CASSGTSGIQYF. The CDR3 DNA is TGTGCCAGCAGCGGGACTAGCGGCATTCAGTACTTC.

The chain is built from TRBV19 and TRBJ1-1; D remains ambiguous. Looked up from germline, CDR1 is LNHDA and CDR2 is SQIVND (reference sequence). The V end was cut by 6 bases, the J end by 0 bases, with 14 bases between. The CDR3 is 15 residues long. The CDR3 DNA reads as TGTGCCAGTAGGGGCGTCCTCGGGGTGAACACTGAAGCTTTCTTT. Residues: CASRGVLGVNTEAFF.

The V call is TRBV6-5, the J call TRBJ2-7; 8 bases are a match to TRBD1. V lost 5 bases, J lost 1 base, and 7 bases stayed unmatched. The CDR3 runs 15 residues. Germline V lookup: CDR1 MNHEY, CDR2 SVGAGI. The CDR3 sequence is CASSPRTGRSYEQYF. The CDR3, as DNA: TGTGCCAGCAGTCCCCGGACAGGGAGATCCTACGAGCAGTACTTC.

The rearrangement links TRBV7-7 to TRBJ2-2; tentatively, D is TRBD2 (5 bases). This CDR3 is built from 15 residues. Per germline, CDR1 SSHAT and CDR2 FNYEAQ (reference sequence). V was shortened by 4 bases and J by 1 base, with 10 bases between the two germline ends. CDR3 protein: CASSSSRMNTGELFF. In nucleotides, the CDR3 is TGTGCCAGCAGCTCTAGCCGAATGAACACCGGGGAGCTGTTTTTT.

This clone was observed once. The J gene is TRBJ2-7, the V gene TRBV19; possible D gene TRBD1, 6 bases. The CDR3 covers 13 residues. Per the germline V gene, CDR1 is LNHDA and CDR2 is SQIVND (reference sequence). Between the trimmed V and J ends, which lost 5 bases and 0 bases, there was a span of 8 bases. CDR3 region: CASSPGHSYEQYF. Written as DNA, the CDR3 is TGTGCCAGTAGTCCGGGACACTCCTACGAGCAGTACTTC. The full variable domain, rest sourced from reference TRBV19 and TRBJ2-7, is DGGITQSPKYLFRKEGQNVTLSCEQNLNHDAMYWYRQDPGQGLRLIYYSQIVNDFQKGDIAEGYSVSREKKESFPLTVTSAQKNPTAFYLCASSPGHSYEQYFGPGTRLTVT.

The rearrangement uses TRBV6-1 and TRBJ2-1, with 8 bases lining up with TRBD2. The CDR3 is 17 residues long. V trimming: 1 base; J trimming: 4 bases; junction bases outside the gene matches: 9. Germline loops: CDR1 MNHNS, CDR2 SASEGT. The CDR3 is CASSEVKSGRFYNEQFF. The CDR3 DNA follows: TGTGCCAGCAGTGAAGTAAAAAGCGGGAGATTTTACAATGAGCAGTTCTTC.

The V gene is TRBV5-1, the J gene TRBJ1-3; no reliable D call. With 1 base removed from V and 0 bases from J, the gap between germline ends came to 11 bases. The CDR3 runs to 16 residues. CDR1 is SGHRS, CDR2 YFSETQ, per germline. The CDR3 spells CASSLTQQFSGNTIYF. CDR3 nucleotide sequence: TGCGCCAGCAGCTTGACCCAACAGTTCTCTGGAAACACCATATATTTT.

The chain carries TRBV29-1 and TRBJ2-3; D is unclear. The germline V gene has CDR1 SQVTM and CDR2 ANQGSEA. V shed 3 bases and J shed 3 bases, with 16 bases lying between them. The CDR3 runs to 15 residues. The CDR3 DNA reads TGCAGCGTTGATTCCAGGCGCCTTATAACAGATACGCAGTATTTT. Protein sequence: CSVDSRRLITDTQYF.

The V gene is TRBV5-1, the J gene TRBJ1-2, with a tentative D call TRBD1 (6 bases). The CDR3 has 12 residues. V lost 5 bases, J lost 6 bases, and 11 bases lay in between. The V gene's germline CDR1 is SGHRS and CDR2 YFSETQ. CDR3 bases: TGCGCCAGCAGAACGGACAGCGATGGCTACACCTTC. This gives the protein CASRTDSDGYTF.

This chain links TRBV19 with TRBJ2-7, with D perhaps TRBD2 (6 bases). The CDR3 spans 15 residues. The V end was cut by 4 bases, the J end by 3 bases, with 16 bases between. Germline CDR1 LNHDA, CDR2 SQIVND (reference sequence). The CDR3 DNA is TGTGCCAGTAGTACCGGCGGGACTCCCCTCTACGAGCAGTACTTC. It encodes CASSTGGTPLYEQYF.

The table lists this clone with a count of one. This chain links TRBV6-1 with TRBJ1-3, with D uncertain. This CDR3 comprises 13 residues. V lost 0 bases and J 13 bases, leaving 13 bases between the germline ends. CDR1 is MNHNS, CDR2 SASEGT, per germline. CDR3: CASSEAPLGLIYF. The CDR3 region has the DNA TGTGCCAGCAGTGAAGCGCCTCTGGGTTTGATATATTTT.

This sequence joins TRBV27 and TRBJ2-3, with 11 bases aligning to TRBD2. CDR3 length: 14 amino acids. After removal of 5 bases from V and 4 bases from J, the junction contained 2 bases not matched to a gene. Germline V gene sequence: CDR1 MNHEY, CDR2 SMNVEV (reference sequence). CDR3 DNA sequence: TGTGCCAGCAGTCTAGCGGGGGGCTCAGATACGCAGTATTTT. Translated: CASSLAGGSDTQYF.

This sequence joins TRBV5-4 and TRBJ2-5, with D unclear. Germline loops: CDR1 SGHNT, CDR2 YYREEE (reference sequence). The CDR3 is made up of 13 amino acids. Trimming removed 2 bases from V and 0 bases from J, with 5 bases in between. The CDR3 is CASSFWNQETQYF. In nucleotides, the CDR3 is TGTGCCAGCAGCTTTTGGAACCAAGAGACCCAGTACTTC.

The rearrangement links TRBV15 to TRBJ1-5, with D perhaps TRBD1 (6 bases). Per germline, CDR1 LNHNV and CDR2 YYDKDF (reference sequence). Trimming took 2 bases from V and 2 from J, leaving 13 bases between them. The CDR3 contains 16 residues. CDR3 sequence reads: CATSRRAGGRNQPQHF. The CDR3 DNA follows: TGTGCCACCAGCAGAAGGGCGGGGGGGCGCAATCAGCCCCAGCATTTT.

The chain employs TRBV29-1 and TRBJ2-2, with 11 nucleotides matching TRBD1. J gave up 5 bases and V 5 bases, and 10 bases lay outside the gene matches. CDR1 SQVTM and CDR2 ANQGSEA come from the germline V gene. This CDR3 is 16 amino acids long. CDR3 nucleotide sequence: TGCAGCGTTAAAATCGGGGACAGGGGGGAAACCGGGGAGCTGTTTTTT. This encodes CSVKIGDRGETGELFF.

The chain uses TRBV9 and TRBJ2-5; 10 positions match TRBD2. With 4 bases clipped from V and 2 bases from J, the junction kept 11 bases outside the gene matches. Germline loops: CDR1 SGDLS, CDR2 YYNGEE. CDR3 length: 17 residues. CDR3 protein: CASSYGLAGARQETQYF. The CDR3 bases are TGTGCCAGCAGCTATGGGCTAGCGGGAGCAAGGCAAGAGACCCAGTACTTC.

V and J are TRBV29-1 and TRBJ1-2, with D uncertain. V lost 2 bases, J lost 6 bases, and 7 bases lay in between. Looked up from germline, CDR1 is SQVTM and CDR2 is ANQGSEA. This CDR3 region has 11 residues. In DNA form, the CDR3 reads TGCAGCGTTGAAACCCGCAATGGCTACACCTTC. As protein: CSVETRNGYTF.

This sequence joins TRBV7-2 and TRBJ1-2; TRBD1 might be the D (5 bases). The length of the CDR3 is 14 residues. CDR1 is SGHTA, CDR2 FQGNSA, per germline. Trimming cost V 5 bases and J 5 bases, with 15 bases left between them. The CDR3 DNA reads as TGTGCCAGCAGCCAAGGGACGGGAACTTATGGCTACACCTTC. The encoded protein is CASSQGTGTYGYTF. The whole variable domain, remainder taken from reference TRBV7-2 and TRBJ1-2, is GAGVSQSPSNKVTEKGKDVELRCDPISGHTALYWYRQSLGQGLEFLIYFQGNSAPDKSGLPSDRFSAERTGGSVSTLTIQRTQQEDSAVYLCASSQGTGTYGYTFGSGTRLTVV.

The CDR3 region is CASSVATSGTQYF. The CDR3, as DNA: TGTGCCAGCAGCGTAGCTACGTCTGGTACGCAGTATTTT. The V call is TRBV9, the J call TRBJ2-3; D gene ambiguous. This CDR3 comprises 13 residues. Germline V gives CDR1 SGDLS, CDR2 YYNGEE. V shed 0 bases and J shed 8 bases, with 10 bases lying between them.

V usage is TRBV6-1 and J usage is TRBJ1-1; 7 bases agree with TRBD1. This CDR3 contains 12 residues. Germline CDR1 and CDR2: MNHNS and SASEGT. V gave up 7 bases and J gave up 3 bases; unmatched junction bases: 2. CDR3 sequence reads: CASKDRYTEAFF. In DNA, the CDR3 is TGTGCCAGCAAGGACAGGTACACTGAAGCTTTCTTT.

The genes are TRBV14 and TRBJ2-7; D possibly corresponds to TRBD1 (5 bases). There are 15 residues in the CDR3. Germline lookup yields CDR1 SGHDN and CDR2 FVKESK. Between the trimmed V and J ends, which lost 0 bases and 3 bases, there was a span of 12 bases. CDR3 protein: CASSQDWIGDYEQYF. CDR3 sequence (DNA): TGTGCCAGCAGCCAAGATTGGATAGGGGACTACGAGCAGTACTTC.

The chain couples TRBV7-8 to TRBJ2-6; D call uncertain. In germline, CDR1 is SGHVS, CDR2 FQNEAQ. CDR3 length: 18 residues. Trimming took 7 bases from V and 0 from J, leaving 19 bases between them. The CDR3 spells CASTTGWELLSGANVLTF. In nucleotides, the CDR3 is TGTGCCAGCACTACCGGCTGGGAACTCCTCTCTGGGGCCAACGTCCTGACTTTC.

The chain carries TRBV5-1 and TRBJ2-7; unclear D gene. This CDR3 region has 13 residues. The germline gives CDR1 SGHRS, CDR2 YFSETQ. V lost 0 bases to trimming and J lost 4 bases, with 8 bases between them. The CDR3 reads CASSLGGPYEQYF. CDR3 DNA sequence: TGCGCCAGCAGCTTGGGAGGTCCGTACGAGCAGTACTTC.